The sequence of this T cell receptor (beta chain) was determined in a study of blood T cells in healthy people across ages. Study details: When template switching was applied, about one barcoded beta molecule was captured per two T cells. Whole-study results and caveats: More naive CD4+ cells and higher diversity marked long-lived donors relative to aged donors. Bulk PBMC profiling left naive and antigen-experienced comparisons inconclusive.

For the second PCR, which ran for about 6 to 11 cycles, a sample-barcoded 5' primer and a J-beta primer mix were used. Each cDNA molecule was tagged by a template-switch adaptor with 12 random nucleotides. TCRdb processed the 5' RACE reads anew with MiXCR; each CDR3 protein has one entry. The table shows about 1.6 million distinct CDR3 sequences, with around 36% occurring only once. Germline V gene data show CDR1 as KGHSH and CDR2 as LQKENI. The J segment lost 8 bases and the V segment lost 6 bases, leaving 4 bases of the junction unmatched. The CDR3 runs to 12 residues. About this clonotype: Its antigen is not identified.

The clonotype originates from a woman in her twenties or thirties in good health. The material sequenced was blood. The chain carries TRBV18 and TRBJ2-1; 7 bases line up with TRBD2. DNA for the CDR3: TGTGCCAGCTCGTTCACTAGCGATGAGCAGTTCTTC. Translating it yields CASSFTSDEQFF.